Here is one TCR beta chain with its context. What it binds is unknown. The sample originates from a study of shared clonotypes between healthy human individuals. Study outcomes and limitations: Naive subsets tended to show greater estimated richness than memory subsets.

The V gene end was trimmed by 0 bases and the J gene end by 7 bases; junction bases not matched to a gene: 9. The CDR3 length is 15 residues. Germline V gene data show CDR1 as SGHRS and CDR2 as YFSETQ. Deep was the level at which the assay was run. Several immunoSEQ plates received, in even portions, the genomic DNA of each subset. Sequencing was performed with immunoSEQ multiplex PCR; in TCRdb, only in-frame clones are kept and a portion is missing. The top ten clones hold about 1% of a sample with about 1,500,000 clones, roughly 96% of them seen once. The chain uses TRBV5-1 and TRBJ2-7, with 8 bases aligning to TRBD2. This clonotype was sampled from a man younger than 45 in good health. The sample was naive CD4+ T cells sorted from blood. Subset here: CD45RA+ positively selected. As DNA, the CDR3 is TGCGCCAGCAGCTTGGCCGAGGGACTAGGAGGGGAGCAGTACTTC. This translates into CASSLAEGLGGEQYF.